This is a list of T cell receptor beta chains from one sample in a study of T-cell memory formation after mild COVID-19. TCRdb called the 5' RACE reads again in MiXCR, with one record for every CDR3 protein. The sample lists around 200,000 distinct CDR3 sequences; roughly a tenth were seen once. The sequenced sample consisted of PBMCs or a T cell subset sorted from them (not recorded which). These receptors originate from a man aged 18 to 30 who had mild COVID-19 (a few samples of this study predate the infection). Cell type and time point are not known. CDR3s include the opening cysteine and the closing phenylalanine or tryptophan. A D gene is named only where the DNA matches it firmly. The listing skips clone size in some rows; elsewhere it reads once, few, many or a size class.

d_call	v_call	j_call	clone_size	cdr3_aa	cdr3_nt
NA	TRBV7-2	TRBJ1-2	few	CASSPRGRPVSYTF	TGTGCCAGCAGCCCCAGGGGACGACCTGTGAGCTACACCTTC
NA	TRBV7-9	TRBJ2-7	few	CASSLPGVTEQYF	TGTGCCAGCAGCTTACCGGGGGTGACCGAGCAGTACTTC
NA	TRBV6-2/TRBV6-3	TRBJ1-5	NA	CASHRALNQPQHF	TGTGCCAGCCACAGGGCCCTCAATCAGCCCCAGCATTTT
NA	TRBV7-2	TRBJ2-6	NA	CASSSGRANVLTF	TGTGCCAGCAGCTCCGGGAGGGCCAACGTCCTGACTTTC
NA	TRBV2	TRBJ2-5	NA	CASKRVSYVQETQYF	TGTGCCAGCAAGAGGGTTTCATACGTCCAGGAGACCCAGTACTTC
NA	TRBV7-2	TRBJ1-1	few	CASSRGGARRDEAFF	TGTGCCAGCAGCCGCGGGGGGGCGAGGAGGGATGAAGCTTTCTTT
NA	TRBV7-9	TRBJ2-3	few	CASSSGVTDTQYF	TGTGCCAGCAGTTCCGGGGTCACAGATACGCAGTATTTT
NA	TRBV2	TRBJ1-2	NA	CASSEALEQGRNYGYTF	TGTGCCAGCAGTGAAGCGCTTGAACAGGGAAGAAACTATGGCTACACCTTC
TRBD2	TRBV5-1	TRBJ2-5	few	CASSLVPGGEETQYF	TGCGCCAGCAGCTTGGTGCCGGGGGGAGAAGAGACCCAGTACTTC
TRBD2	TRBV11-2	TRBJ2-1	few	CASRPGGRGVLNQQFF	TGTGCCAGCCGGCCGGGAGGGCGGGGGGTCTTGAATCAGCAGTTCTTC
NA	TRBV29-1	TRBJ2-2	NA	CSGGGQGQSVRELFF	TGCAGCGGAGGGGGGCAGGGACAGTCCGTAAGGGAGCTGTTTTTT
TRBD1	TRBV28	TRBJ2-2	many	CASSFPGQGSGELFF	TGTGCCAGCAGTTTCCCGGGACAGGGAAGCGGGGAGCTGTTTTTT
NA	TRBV7-2	TRBJ2-1	few	CASSDRRGLGNEQFF	TGTGCCAGCAGCGACCGTCGGGGTTTAGGGAATGAGCAGTTCTTC
TRBD1	TRBV12-5	TRBJ2-7	NA	CASGLVTGGQSAEQYF	TGTGCTAGTGGTTTGGTGACAGGGGGGCAATCCGCCGAGCAGTACTTC
NA	TRBV20-1	TRBJ2-3	few	CSARPGASTDTQYF	TGCAGTGCTAGACCCGGGGCGAGCACAGATACGCAGTATTTT
TRBD1	TRBV7-2	TRBJ2-5	few	CASSFGTGEQTQYF	TGTGCCAGCAGCTTCGGGACAGGGGAACAGACCCAGTACTTC
NA	TRBV4-1	TRBJ2-6	few	CASSQGRHSGANVLTF	TGCGCCAGCAGCCAAGGACGTCACTCTGGGGCCAACGTCCTGACTTTC
NA	TRBV28	TRBJ1-1	many	CASSLQGWSTEAFF	TGTGCCAGCAGTTTACAGGGCTGGAGCACTGAAGCTTTCTTT
NA	TRBV20-1	TRBJ1-1	few	CSAKGGRTEAFF	TGCAGTGCTAAAGGCGGGAGAACTGAAGCTTTCTTT
NA	TRBV11-2	TRBJ2-7	few	CASSLDEWGEQYF	TGTGCCAGCAGCTTAGATGAGTGGGGGGAGCAGTACTTC
NA	TRBV9	TRBJ2-1	many	CASSVVGGSYNEQFF	TGTGCCAGCAGCGTAGTAGGGGGATCCTACAATGAGCAGTTCTTC
NA	TRBV5-1	TRBJ2-5	few	CASSQSQEVRETQYF	TGCGCCAGCAGCCAGTCCCAAGAGGTCCGGGAGACCCAGTACTTC
NA	TRBV20-1	TRBJ1-5	NA	CSAPAGGTPNQPQHF	TGCAGTGCCCCAGCCGGTGGGACACCTAATCAGCCCCAGCATTTT
NA	TRBV12-3/TRBV12-4	TRBJ1-2	NA	CASSEQGYGYTF	TGTGCCAGCAGTGAGCAGGGCTATGGCTACACCTTC
NA	TRBV11-2	TRBJ2-7	many	CASSLVVGYEQYF	TGTGCCAGCAGCTTAGTCGTCGGATACGAGCAGTACTTC
NA	TRBV7-2	TRBJ2-2	many	CASQWGDNTGELFF	TGTGCCAGCCAGTGGGGGGATAACACCGGGGAGCTGTTTTTT
NA	TRBV12-3/TRBV12-4	TRBJ2-3	few	CASSFLGVGTDTQYF	TGTGCCAGCAGTTTTCTGGGCGTGGGCACAGATACGCAGTATTTT
TRBD1	TRBV6-2/TRBV6-3	TRBJ1-5	NA	CASRHWVDRGNQPQHF	TGTGCCAGCAGGCACTGGGTTGACAGGGGCAATCAGCCCCAGCATTTT
NA	TRBV28	TRBJ1-4	NA	CASSLNWATNEKLFF	TGTGCCAGCAGTTTGAACTGGGCAACTAATGAAAAACTGTTTTTT
NA	TRBV24-1	TRBJ2-1	once	CATSQRRGEQFF	TGTGCCACCAGTCAACGCAGAGGTGAGCAGTTCTTC
NA	TRBV18	TRBJ2-5	many	CASSGIQGETQYF	TGTGCCAGCTCAGGCATACAGGGTGAGACCCAGTACTTC
NA	TRBV20-1	TRBJ1-3	few	CSARGLGISGNTIYF	TGCAGTGCTAGAGGCCTAGGAATCTCTGGAAACACCATATATTTT
NA	TRBV3-1	TRBJ1-5	NA	CASSQGESRPQHF	TGTGCCAGCAGCCAAGGTGAGAGTAGGCCCCAGCATTTT
NA	TRBV5-1	TRBJ2-5	many	CASSLASGTQETQYF	TGCGCCAGCAGCTTGGCATCAGGGACACAGGAGACCCAGTACTTC
NA	TRBV5-1	TRBJ1-2	NA	CASSSPDGRNYGYTF	TGCGCCAGCAGCTCCCCCGACGGACGGAACTATGGCTACACCTTC
NA	TRBV4-1	TRBJ1-1	many	CASSRLPQTVNTEAFF	TGCGCCAGCAGCCGCCTCCCCCAGACAGTAAACACTGAAGCTTTCTTT
NA	TRBV5-1	TRBJ2-3	NA	CASSLAMPSTDTQYF	TGCGCCAGCAGCTTGGCGATGCCTAGCACAGATACGCAGTATTTT
NA	TRBV7-2	TRBJ2-3	few	CASSPGVWAPDQDTQYF	TGTGCCAGCAGCCCAGGGGTCTGGGCGCCAGATCAAGATACGCAGTATTTT
NA	TRBV7-9	TRBJ1-2	few	CASSRDIIYGYTF	TGTGCCAGCAGCCGGGACATTATCTATGGCTACACCTTC
NA	TRBV7-9	TRBJ2-3	few	CASSFRGIGTDTQYF	TGTGCCAGCAGCTTTAGGGGAATCGGTACAGATACGCAGTATTTT
TRBD1	TRBV20-1	TRBJ2-5	few	CSATGQGAETQYF	TGCAGTGCTACGGGACAGGGGGCAGAGACCCAGTACTTC